What follows is one T cell receptor (beta chain) and its context. The antigen is undetermined. With a much larger clone just one base away, this may be a read error. This entry comes from a study of metastatic and nonmetastatic thyroid tumors. Study as a whole: Across peripheral blood and tumor or nodule tissue samples taken from malignant and benign thyroid patients, the repertoires were compared with one another. Study observations and caveats: Compared with benign nodules, malignant thyroid tumors were reported to have significantly higher TCR beta diversity in both blood and tumor.

TCRdb re-called clones via MiXCR from the PCR reads. This table has some 25,000 clones, approximately 19% appearing once. Germline CDR1 and CDR2: SGHNT and YYREEE (reference sequence). Trimming took off 0 bases at V and 5 bases at J, with 7 bases between the two ends. CDR3 size: 13 residues. All patients were untreated before thyroid surgery. The chain carries TRBV5-4 and TRBJ2-3; D ambiguous. Sequences were obtained from blood. The sequence was collected from a male donor with papillary thyroid cancer or a benign thyroid nodule (not recorded which). Some clones in this sample may be carry-over from other donors' samples. The CDR3 is CASSLEPEDTQYF. In DNA form, the CDR3 reads TGTGCCAGCAGCTTGGAACCGGAAGATACGCAGTATTTT. The full variable domain, rest sourced from reference TRBV5-4 and TRBJ2-3, is ETGVTQSPTHLIKTRGQQVTLRCSSQSGHNTVSWYQQALGQGPQFIFQYYREEENGRGNFPPRFSGLQFPNYSSELNVNALELDDSALYLCASSLEPEDTQYFGPGTRLTVL.